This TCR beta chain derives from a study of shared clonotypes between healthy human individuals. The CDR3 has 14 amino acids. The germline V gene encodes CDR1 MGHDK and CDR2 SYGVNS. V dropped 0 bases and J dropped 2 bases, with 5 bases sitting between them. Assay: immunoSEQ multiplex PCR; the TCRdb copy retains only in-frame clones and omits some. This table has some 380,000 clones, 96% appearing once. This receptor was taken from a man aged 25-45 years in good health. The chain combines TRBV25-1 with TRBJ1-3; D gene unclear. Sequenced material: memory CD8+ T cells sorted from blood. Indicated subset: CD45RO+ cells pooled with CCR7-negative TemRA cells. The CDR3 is CASSEYGTGNTIYF. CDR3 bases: TGTGCCAGCAGTGAATACGGTACTGGAAACACCATATATTTT.